A single sample gave rise to the 19 T cell receptor beta chains below, sequenced in a study of T-cell reconstitution after alpha-beta-depleted transplantation in children. Unique molecular identifiers were used to barcode this TCRbeta library. TCRdb re-called the PCR reads with MiXCR, one entry per CDR3 protein. The table records fewer than 550,000 distinct CDR3 sequences, over 9.5% of them present only once. The sequences come from PBMCs, mostly from graft donor cells, collected 180 days after TCRalphabeta/CD19-depleted stem cell transplant. The source is a female patient aged 2 to 10 who had a stem cell transplant for aplastic anemia, so the T cells may come from the graft donor.

The table lists this clonotype with many counts. The chain carries TRBV20-1 and TRBJ2-7, with TRBD2 matching over 7 bases. The J segment lost 2 bases and the V segment lost 4 bases, leaving 8 bases of the junction unmatched. Germline lookup yields CDR1 DFQATT and CDR2 SNEGSKA (reference sequence). This CDR3 has 14 amino acids. The CDR3 coding sequence is TGCAGTGCTATGGACGGGGGAGGGCCCTACGAGCAGTACTTC. Translated: CSAMDGGGPYEQYF.

The chain combines TRBV30 with TRBJ2-7, with TRBD1 as a possible D gene (7 bases). This CDR3 has 15 residues. Germline V gene lookup returns CDR1 GTSNPN and CDR2 SVGIG (reference sequence). The V and J ends lost 3 bases and 1 base respectively, with 16 bases between them. Here the CDR3 reads CAWSSGAGGSYEQYV. In DNA form, the CDR3 reads TGTGCCTGGAGCTCGGGGGCAGGGGGTTCCTACGAGCAGTACGTC.

The V gene is TRBV10-3, the J gene TRBJ2-7, with 8 positions matching TRBD2. V was clipped by 4 bases and J by 4 bases; unmatched bases: 12. Germline CDR1 reads ENHRY; CDR2 reads SYGVKD. This CDR3 has 16 amino acids. The CDR3 protein is CAISVVRLATRYEQYF. The CDR3, as DNA: TGTGCCATCAGTGTCGTTCGACTAGCGACGCGTTACGAGCAGTACTTC.

CDR3 amino acids: CAISESDRFRGGELFF. Written as DNA, the CDR3 is TGTGCCATCAGTGAGTCGGATCGGTTTCGAGGCGGGGAGCTGTTTTTT. V is TRBV10-3 and J is TRBJ2-2; D gene uncertain. V was pared by 0 bases and J by 7 bases, with 15 bases between. CDR1 and CDR2 (germline): ENHRY, SYGVKD. This CDR3 region has 16 residues.

The chain is built from TRBV9 and TRBJ1-1; 8 bases align to TRBD1. The V gene end was trimmed by 2 bases and the J gene end by 9 bases; junction bases not matched to a gene: 9. CDR1 and CDR2 from the germline V gene are SGDLS and YYNGEE. The CDR3 loop spans 14 amino acids. In DNA, the CDR3 is TGTGCCAGCAGCGTGGACTTGGGACAGGCCCAAGCTTTCTTT. It encodes CASSVDLGQAQAFF.

This clonotype was detected a few times. The CDR3: CSARHGSSYNEQFF. DNA of the CDR3: TGCAGTGCTAGACACGGGAGCTCCTACAATGAGCAGTTCTTC. The chain links TRBV20-1 to TRBJ2-1, with D perhaps matching TRBD2 (6 bases). Trimming shortened V by 2 bases and J by 0 bases, and 8 bases separated the two germline ends. This CDR3 spans 14 amino acids. CDR1 is DFQATT and CDR2 is SNEGSKA in the germline V gene (reference sequence).

Only a few counts were recorded for this clonotype. This chain uses TRBV6-5 with TRBJ2-7, with D tentatively TRBD1 (5 bases). Trimming removed 0 bases from V and 2 bases from J, with 14 bases in between. This CDR3 contains 16 residues. Germline V gives CDR1 MNHEY, CDR2 SVGAGI. CDR3 DNA: TGTGCCAGCAGTTACTCGAAAGGGGATGGTGCCTACGAGCAGTACTTC. It translates to CASSYSKGDGAYEQYF.

This clonotype was observed at least ten times. V gene TRBV12-3 or TRBV12-4 combines with J gene TRBJ2-5, with no clear D. V lost 4 bases, J lost 13 bases, and 13 bases lay in between. The CDR3 sequence is 11 residues long. CDR3 region: CASSSRRLWYF. The CDR3 DNA sequence: TGTGCCAGCAGTTCTCGCCGTCTGTGGTACTTC.

This clonotype was picked up a small number of times. V gene TRBV9 combines with J gene TRBJ2-3; 14 bases align to TRBD2. Losses at the gene ends were 2 bases for V and 0 bases for J; bases not matched to a gene: 2. Germline loops: CDR1 SGDLS, CDR2 YYNGEE. The CDR3 consists of 17 residues. The CDR3 nucleotides are TGTGCCAGCAGCGTGACTAGCGGGGGGGCTAGCACAGATACGCAGTATTTT. Translated, it gives CASSVTSGGASTDTQYF.

In its sample, this clonotype was seen many times. The J gene is TRBJ2-5, the V gene TRBV20-1; tentatively, D is TRBD1 (6 bases). The CDR3 runs 15 residues. V was shortened by 2 bases and J by 4 bases, with 17 bases between the two germline ends. Germline V CDR1 and CDR2: DFQATT, SNEGSKA (reference sequence). CDR3 protein: CSARPPGRGRETQYF. CDR3 sequence (DNA): TGCAGTGCTAGACCCCCGGGCAGGGGTCGAGAGACCCAGTACTTC.

Of note for this clonotype: One end of the junction varies from germline; a read error may be responsible. This chain uses TRBV20-1 with TRBJ2-1; 7 nucleotides match TRBD1. This CDR3 has 13 residues. CDR1 and CDR2 from the germline V gene are DFQATT and SNEGSKA (reference sequence). CDR3 in DNA: TGCAGTGCAAGAGGGCTGGACAGGAATGAGCAGTTCTTC. Translating gives CSARGLDRNEQFF.

V usage is TRBV20-1 and J usage is TRBJ2-7; 7 nucleotides line up with TRBD2. Per the germline V gene, CDR1 is DFQATT and CDR2 is SNEGSKA (reference sequence). V shed 0 bases, J shed 0 bases, and the junction held 5 bases outside the gene matches. The CDR3 totals 15 residues. Written as DNA, the CDR3 is TGCAGTGCTAGAGATGGGGACTACCGCTCCTACGAGCAGTACTTC. Amino acids: CSARDGDYRSYEQYF.

Notes on this clonotype: A single base separates this from a much larger clone, so it may be a read error. The CDR3 is CASRELAGFYYEQYF. The CDR3, as DNA: TGTGCCAGCAGGGAACTAGCGGGATTCTACTACGAGCAGTACTTC. This chain uses TRBV28 with TRBJ2-7, with TRBD2 matching over 10 bases. CDR1 is MDHEN, CDR2 SYDVKM, per germline. The V segment lost 6 bases and the J segment 3 bases; nucleotides outside the gene matches: 8. This CDR3 spans 15 amino acids.

In the case of this clonotype: At one end the junction does not follow the germline gene, possibly because of a read error. This sequence joins TRBV29-1 and TRBJ2-1, with 14 bases matching TRBD2. CDR1 and CDR2 (germline): SQVTM, ANQGSEA. The CDR3 extends over 15 amino acids. Here the CDR3 DNA reads TGCACCGTTGAGGGGACTAGCGGGAGTTACAATGAGCAGTTCTTC. This sequence encodes CTVEGTSGSYNEQFF.

The CDR3 bases are TGTGCCAGCAGCTTAAGGGGCGGTAGTTCACCCCTCCACTTT. Amino acids: CASSLRGGSSPLHF. The chain links TRBV11-2 to TRBJ1-6, with a weak D call TRBD1 (5 bases). The CDR3 is made up of 14 amino acids. Germline values: CDR1 SGHAT, CDR2 FQNNGV. V lost 2 bases and J 9 bases, leaving 11 bases between the germline ends.

This clonotype has ten or more counts. This sequence joins TRBV9 and TRBJ2-5; D gene uncertain. The germline V gene encodes CDR1 SGDLS and CDR2 YYNGEE. This CDR3 is 14 amino acids long. V was cut by 0 bases and J by 1 base, with 7 bases left in between. CDR3 coding DNA: TGTGCCAGCAGCGTAGCGGCGGTCCAAGAGACCCAGTACTTC. Its translation is CASSVAAVQETQYF.

This clonotype came up many times. The chain is built from TRBV6-2 or TRBV6-3 and TRBJ1-5; D unresolved. CDR3 size: 14 residues. Germline CDR1 MNHEY, CDR2 SVGEGT. V was pared by 1 base and J by 2 bases, with 6 bases between. The CDR3 sequence is CASSYLGGNQPQHF. The CDR3 nucleotides read TGTGCCAGCAGTTACTTGGGAGGCAATCAGCCCCAGCATTTT.

This clonotype was seen a handful of times. This chain joins TRBV7-3 and TRBJ2-7; D is tentatively TRBD1 or TRBD2 (5 bases each). This CDR3 has 14 amino acids. The germline CDR1 and CDR2 sequences are SGHTA and FQGTGA. V gave up 0 bases and J gave up 5 bases, with 11 bases separating them. The CDR3 spells CASSLTSGAHEQYF. The CDR3 nucleotides are TGTGCCAGCAGCTTAACGTCCGGGGCCCACGAGCAGTACTTC. Full variable domain (remainder filled in from reference TRBV7-3 and TRBJ2-7): GAGVSQTPSNKVTEKGKYVELRCDPISGHTALYWYRQSLGQGPEFLIYFQGTGAADDSGLPNDRFFAVRPEGSVSTLKIQRTERGDSAVYLCASSLTSGAHEQYFGPGTRLTVT.

Only a few counts were recorded for this clonotype. V is TRBV14 and J is TRBJ2-7; D possibly corresponds to TRBD2 (6 bases). In germline, CDR1 is SGHDN, CDR2 FVKESK. V lost 0 bases and J 3 bases, leaving 12 bases between the germline ends. The CDR3 runs to 15 residues. CDR3: CASSQDHGGYYEQYF. DNA of the CDR3: TGTGCCAGCAGCCAAGATCACGGGGGATACTACGAGCAGTACTTC.